The 8 T cell receptor beta chains given below trace back to one sample, sequenced in a study of T cell clonotyping in hematopoietic cell transplantation. Measured with immunoSEQ multiplex PCR; TCRdb has only the in-frame clones, and not every one. The sample holds around 10,000 clones; 92% are singletons and the top ten take 10% to 15%. Noted time point: recipient sample about 28 days before transplant, after cytoreduction. This sample comprised peripheral blood mononuclear cells, obtained before stem cell transplant. Receptor source: a woman in her thirties or forties with acute myeloid leukemia. Some clones in this sample may be carry-over from other donors' samples.

The chain joins TRBV25-1 to TRBJ2-1; D gene unclear. Trimming cost V 4 bases and J 6 bases, with 4 bases left between them. The length of the CDR3 is 11 residues. In germline, CDR1 is MGHDK, CDR2 SYGVNS. CDR3 sequence (DNA): TGTGCCAGCAGTGGGTCCAATGAGCAGTTCTTC. Encoded protein: CASSGSNEQFF.

The CDR3 DNA reads TGTGCCAGCAGCTTCAGGGGTGGCTACACCTTC. Translation: CASSFRGGYTF. V is TRBV5-6 and J is TRBJ1-2, with D maybe TRBD1 (6 bases). The CDR3 has 11 amino acids. CDR1 and CDR2 (germline): SGHDT, YYEEEE. Deletions cut 2 bases from V and 7 bases from J, with 6 bases between.

This chain connects TRBV30 to TRBJ2-1; D is perhaps TRBD1 (7 bases). The CDR3 extends over 13 amino acids. V was shortened by 7 bases and J by 4 bases, with 14 bases between the two germline ends. Looked up from germline, CDR1 is GTSNPN and CDR2 is SVGIG (reference sequence). The CDR3 loop reads CASAGQQYNEQFF. The CDR3 nucleotides are TGTGCCTCGGCGGGACAGCAGTACAATGAGCAGTTCTTC.

The DNA for the CDR3 is TGTGCCAGTAGTAGTCACGGATACACTGAAGCTTTCTTT. Amino acid sequence: CASSSHGYTEAFF. The rearrangement links TRBV19 to TRBJ1-1; the D is unclear. The V end was cut by 4 bases, the J end by 3 bases, with 9 bases between. The germline V gene encodes CDR1 LNHDA and CDR2 SQIVND (reference sequence). This CDR3 region has 13 residues.

The V gene is TRBV11-2, the J gene TRBJ2-7; the D gene could be TRBD1 or TRBD2 (5 bases each). V dropped 2 bases and J dropped 3 bases, with 17 bases sitting between them. The CDR3 extends over 16 amino acids. CDR1 and CDR2 from the germline V gene are SGHAT and FQNNGV. The CDR3, as DNA: TGTGCCAGCAGCTTACGGGACCCCTACTACAGCTACGAGCAGTACTTC. This codes for CASSLRDPYYSYEQYF.

The chain has TRBV4-2 and TRBJ2-7; D unclear. V lost 0 bases, J lost 0 bases, and 15 bases lay in between. The CDR3 extends over 17 amino acids. From germline, CDR1 is LGHNA and CDR2 YNFKEQ. The DNA for the CDR3 is TGTGCCAGCAGCCAAGAAGGTCTGGCCTCCTACTCCTACGAGCAGTACTTC. Translating gives CASSQEGLASYSYEQYF.

The chain combines TRBV7-9 with TRBJ2-7; 9 nucleotides agree with TRBD2. Looked up from germline, CDR1 is SEHNR and CDR2 is FQNEAQ (reference sequence). The V segment lost 3 bases and the J segment 2 bases; nucleotides outside the gene matches: 5. This CDR3 is built from 15 residues. Here the CDR3 DNA reads TGTGCCAGCAGCTTTGGACTAGCGAAAACCTACGAGCAGTACTTC. It encodes CASSFGLAKTYEQYF.

This clone has only one observation. The rearrangement joins TRBV9 to TRBJ2-7; 9 bases fit TRBD2. The V segment lost 5 bases and the J segment 1 base; nucleotides outside the gene matches: 10. This CDR3 spans 16 amino acids. Germline values: CDR1 SGDLS, CDR2 YYNGEE. This CDR3 is CASSVAGGPGSYEQYF. The CDR3 coding sequence is TGTGCCAGCAGTGTGGCGGGAGGGCCAGGGTCCTACGAGCAGTACTTC.